One T cell receptor beta chain is described in this entry. What it binds is unknown. CD4+ T cells from unexposed donors were obtained before the COVID-19 pandemic (2011-2018). After roughly 9 days of culture, CD4+ T cells were isolated. Testing used SARS-CoV-2 S/N and four cold-coronavirus spikes on unexposed-donor CD4+ T cells, cells permitting. This entry is derived from a study of CD4 T cells in relation to SARS-CoV-2 and coronaviruses. This table comes from immunoSEQ multiplex PCR, and its TCRdb copy is limited to in-frame clones, with some not included. The profile shows roughly 29,000 clones, roughly four fifths of them singletons. This CDR3 is built from 14 residues. Germline CDR1 reads LGHDT; CDR2 reads YNNKEL (reference sequence). Trimming took off 3 bases at V and 0 bases at J, with 7 bases between the two ends.

The V call is TRBV3-1 (or the pseudogene TRBV3-2), the J call TRBJ2-3; a possible D gene is TRBD1 (6 bases). The sequence was collected from a human donor in good health. Sequencing used CD4+ T cells from PBMCs, cultured in vitro. In nucleotides, the CDR3 is TGTGCCAGCAGCCAGCAGGGGAGCACAGATACGCAGTATTTT. Translation: CASSQQGSTDTQYF.